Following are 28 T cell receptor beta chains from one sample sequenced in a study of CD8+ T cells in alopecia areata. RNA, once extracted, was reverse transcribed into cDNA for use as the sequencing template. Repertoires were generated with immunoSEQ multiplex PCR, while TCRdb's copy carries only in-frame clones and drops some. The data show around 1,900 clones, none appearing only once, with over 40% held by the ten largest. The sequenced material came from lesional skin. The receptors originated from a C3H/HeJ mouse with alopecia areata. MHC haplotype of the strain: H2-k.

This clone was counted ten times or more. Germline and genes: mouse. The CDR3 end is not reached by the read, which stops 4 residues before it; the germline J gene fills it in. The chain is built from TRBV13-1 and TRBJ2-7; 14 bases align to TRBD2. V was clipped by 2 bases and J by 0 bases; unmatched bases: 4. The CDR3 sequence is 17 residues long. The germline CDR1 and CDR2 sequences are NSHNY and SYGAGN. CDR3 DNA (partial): TGTGCCAGCAGTGAAAGGGACTGGGGGGGCAGCTCCTAT. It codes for CASSERDWGGSSY. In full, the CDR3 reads CASSERDWGGSSYEQYF.

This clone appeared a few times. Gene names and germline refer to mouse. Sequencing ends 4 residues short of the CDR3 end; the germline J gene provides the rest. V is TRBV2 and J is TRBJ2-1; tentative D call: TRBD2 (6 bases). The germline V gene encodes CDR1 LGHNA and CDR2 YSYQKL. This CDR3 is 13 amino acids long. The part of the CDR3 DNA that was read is TGTGCCAGCAGCCAACCTGGGGCGGCT. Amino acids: CASSQPGAA. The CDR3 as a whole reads CASSQPGAAEQFF.

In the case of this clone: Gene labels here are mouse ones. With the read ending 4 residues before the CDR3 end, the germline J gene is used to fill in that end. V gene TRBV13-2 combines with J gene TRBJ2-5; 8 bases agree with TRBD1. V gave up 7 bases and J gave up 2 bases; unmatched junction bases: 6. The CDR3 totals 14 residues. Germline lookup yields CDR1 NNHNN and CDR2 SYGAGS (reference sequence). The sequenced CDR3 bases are TGTGCCAGCAGTCCTACAGGGGGCCAAGAC. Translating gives CASSPTGGQD. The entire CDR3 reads CASSPTGGQDTQYF.

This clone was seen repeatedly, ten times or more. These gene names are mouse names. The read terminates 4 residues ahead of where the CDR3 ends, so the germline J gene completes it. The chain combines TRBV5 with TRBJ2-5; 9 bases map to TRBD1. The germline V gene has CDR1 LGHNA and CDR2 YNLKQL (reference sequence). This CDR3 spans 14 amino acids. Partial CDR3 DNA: TGTGCCAGCAGCCAAGGGGACAGGGAAGAC. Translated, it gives CASSQGDRED. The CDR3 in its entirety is CASSQGDREDTQYF.

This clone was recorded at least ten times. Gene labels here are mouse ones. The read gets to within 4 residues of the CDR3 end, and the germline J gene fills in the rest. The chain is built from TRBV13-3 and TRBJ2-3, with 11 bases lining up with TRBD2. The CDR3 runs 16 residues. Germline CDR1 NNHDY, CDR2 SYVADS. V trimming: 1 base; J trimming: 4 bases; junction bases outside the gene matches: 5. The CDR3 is CASSDKLGGRTETLYF. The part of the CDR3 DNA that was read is TGTGCCAGCAGTGATAAACTGGGGGGGCGCACAGAA.

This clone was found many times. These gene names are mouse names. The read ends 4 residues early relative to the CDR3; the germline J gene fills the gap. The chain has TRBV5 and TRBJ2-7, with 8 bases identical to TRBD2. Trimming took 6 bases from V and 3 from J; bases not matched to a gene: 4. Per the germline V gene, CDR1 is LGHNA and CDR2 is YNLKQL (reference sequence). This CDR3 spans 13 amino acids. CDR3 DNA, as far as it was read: TGTGCCAGCAGTCCGGGACTGGACTAT. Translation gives CASSPGLDY. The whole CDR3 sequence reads CASSPGLDYEQYF.

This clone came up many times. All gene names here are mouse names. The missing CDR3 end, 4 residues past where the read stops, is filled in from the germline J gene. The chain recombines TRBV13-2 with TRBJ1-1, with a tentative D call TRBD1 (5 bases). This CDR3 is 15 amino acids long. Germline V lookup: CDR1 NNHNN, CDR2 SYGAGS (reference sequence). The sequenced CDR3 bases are TGTGCCAGCGGTGATGCTTCCCTGGGGGGAGGA. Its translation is CASGDASLGGG. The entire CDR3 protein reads CASGDASLGGGEVFF.

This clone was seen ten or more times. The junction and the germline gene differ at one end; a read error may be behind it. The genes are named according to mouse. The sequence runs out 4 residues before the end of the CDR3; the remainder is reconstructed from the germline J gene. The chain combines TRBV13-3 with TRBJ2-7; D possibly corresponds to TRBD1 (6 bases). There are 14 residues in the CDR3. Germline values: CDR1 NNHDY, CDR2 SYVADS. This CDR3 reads CTSSPSQGSYEQYF. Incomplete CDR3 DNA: TGTACCAGCAGTCCCTCTCAGGGGTCCTAT.

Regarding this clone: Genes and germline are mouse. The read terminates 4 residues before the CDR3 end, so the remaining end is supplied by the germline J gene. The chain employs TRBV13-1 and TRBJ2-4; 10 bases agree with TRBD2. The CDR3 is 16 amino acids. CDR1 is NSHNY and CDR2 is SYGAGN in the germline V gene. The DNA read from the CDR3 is TGTGCCAGCAGTGATGACCTGGGGGGGCTCAAAAAC. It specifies CASSDDLGGLKN. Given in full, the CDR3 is CASSDDLGGLKNTLYF.

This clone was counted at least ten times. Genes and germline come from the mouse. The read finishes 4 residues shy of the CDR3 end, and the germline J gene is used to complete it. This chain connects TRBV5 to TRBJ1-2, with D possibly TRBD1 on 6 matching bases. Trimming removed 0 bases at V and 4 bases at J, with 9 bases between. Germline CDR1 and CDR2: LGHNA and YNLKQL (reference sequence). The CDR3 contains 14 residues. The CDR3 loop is CASSQDRGGSDYTF. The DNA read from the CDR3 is TGTGCCAGCAGCCAAGACAGGGGTGGCTCC.

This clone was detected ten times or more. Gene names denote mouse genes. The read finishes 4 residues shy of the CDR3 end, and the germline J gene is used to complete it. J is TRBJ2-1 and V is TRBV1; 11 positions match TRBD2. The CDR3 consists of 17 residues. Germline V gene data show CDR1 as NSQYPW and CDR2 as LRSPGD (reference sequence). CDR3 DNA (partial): TGCACCTGCAGTGCAGATGAACTGGGGGGGCTTTTATCT. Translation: CTCSADELGGLLS. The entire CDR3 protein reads CTCSADELGGLLSEQFF.

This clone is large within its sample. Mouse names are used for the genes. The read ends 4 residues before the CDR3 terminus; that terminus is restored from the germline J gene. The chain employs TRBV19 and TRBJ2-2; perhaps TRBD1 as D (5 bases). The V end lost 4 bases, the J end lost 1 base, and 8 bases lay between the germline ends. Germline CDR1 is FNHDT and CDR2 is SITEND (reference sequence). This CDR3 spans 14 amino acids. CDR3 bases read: TGTGCCAGCAGTCGGACAAAAAACACCGGG. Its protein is CASSRTKNTG. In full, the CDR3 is CASSRTKNTGQLYF.

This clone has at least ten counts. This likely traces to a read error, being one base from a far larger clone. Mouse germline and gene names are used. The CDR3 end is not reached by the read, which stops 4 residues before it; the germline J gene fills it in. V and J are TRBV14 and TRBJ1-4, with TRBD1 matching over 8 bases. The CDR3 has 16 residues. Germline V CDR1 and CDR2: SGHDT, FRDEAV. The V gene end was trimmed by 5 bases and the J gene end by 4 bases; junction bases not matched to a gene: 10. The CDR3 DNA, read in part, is TGTGCCAGCAGCCGAACGACAGGGGTTTTCAACGAA. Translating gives CASSRTTGVFNE. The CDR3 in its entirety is CASSRTTGVFNERLFF.

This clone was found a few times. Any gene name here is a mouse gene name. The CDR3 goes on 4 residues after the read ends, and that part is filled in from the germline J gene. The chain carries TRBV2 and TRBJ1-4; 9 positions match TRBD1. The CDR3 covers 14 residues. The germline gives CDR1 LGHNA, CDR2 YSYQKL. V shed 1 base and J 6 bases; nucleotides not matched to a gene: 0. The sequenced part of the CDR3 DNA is TGTGCCAGCAGCCAAGGACAGGGGGACGAA. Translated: CASSQGQGDE. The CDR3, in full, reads CASSQGQGDERLFF.

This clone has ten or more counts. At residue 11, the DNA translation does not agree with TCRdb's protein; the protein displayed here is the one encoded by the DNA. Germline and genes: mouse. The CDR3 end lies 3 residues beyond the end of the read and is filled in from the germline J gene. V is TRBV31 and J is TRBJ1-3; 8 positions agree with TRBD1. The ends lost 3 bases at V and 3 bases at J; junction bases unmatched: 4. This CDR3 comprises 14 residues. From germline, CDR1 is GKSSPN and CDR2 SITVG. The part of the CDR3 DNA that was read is TGTGCCTGGAGACCGGACAGGGTTGGAAATACG. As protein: CAWRPDRVGNT. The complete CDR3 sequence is CAWRPDRVGNTLYF.

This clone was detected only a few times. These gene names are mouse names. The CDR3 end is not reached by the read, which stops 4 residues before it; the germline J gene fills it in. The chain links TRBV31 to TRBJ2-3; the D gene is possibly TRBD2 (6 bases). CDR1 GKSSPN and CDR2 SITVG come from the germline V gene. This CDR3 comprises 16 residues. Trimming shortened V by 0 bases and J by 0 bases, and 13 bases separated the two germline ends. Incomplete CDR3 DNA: TGTGCCTGGAGTCTATGGCTGGGGTCTAGTGCAGAA. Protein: CAWSLWLGSSAE. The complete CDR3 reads CAWSLWLGSSAETLYF.

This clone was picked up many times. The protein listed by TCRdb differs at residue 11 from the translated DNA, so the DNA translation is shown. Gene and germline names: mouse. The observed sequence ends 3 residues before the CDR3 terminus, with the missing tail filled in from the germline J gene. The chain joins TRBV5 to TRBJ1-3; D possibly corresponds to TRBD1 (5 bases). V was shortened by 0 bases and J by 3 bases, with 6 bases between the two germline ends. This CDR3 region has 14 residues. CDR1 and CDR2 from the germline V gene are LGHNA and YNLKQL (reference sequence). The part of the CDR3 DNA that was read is TGTGCCAGCAGCCAAGACAGGGATGGAAATACG. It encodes CASSQDRDGNT. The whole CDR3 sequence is CASSQDRDGNTLYF.

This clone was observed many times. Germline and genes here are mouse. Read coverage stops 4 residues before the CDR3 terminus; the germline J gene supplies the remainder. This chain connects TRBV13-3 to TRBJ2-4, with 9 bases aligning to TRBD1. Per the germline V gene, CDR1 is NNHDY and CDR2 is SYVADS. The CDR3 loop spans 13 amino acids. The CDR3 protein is CASSHRGRNTLYF. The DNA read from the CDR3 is TGTGCCAGCAGTCACAGGGGGCGAAAC.

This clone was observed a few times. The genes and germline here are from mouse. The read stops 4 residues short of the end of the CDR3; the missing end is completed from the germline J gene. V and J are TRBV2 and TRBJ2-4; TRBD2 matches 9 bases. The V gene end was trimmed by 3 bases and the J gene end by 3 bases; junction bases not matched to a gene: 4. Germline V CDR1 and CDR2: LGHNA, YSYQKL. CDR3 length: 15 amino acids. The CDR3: CASSQRDWGQNTLYF. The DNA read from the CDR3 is TGTGCCAGCAGCCAGCGAGACTGGGGGCAAAAC.

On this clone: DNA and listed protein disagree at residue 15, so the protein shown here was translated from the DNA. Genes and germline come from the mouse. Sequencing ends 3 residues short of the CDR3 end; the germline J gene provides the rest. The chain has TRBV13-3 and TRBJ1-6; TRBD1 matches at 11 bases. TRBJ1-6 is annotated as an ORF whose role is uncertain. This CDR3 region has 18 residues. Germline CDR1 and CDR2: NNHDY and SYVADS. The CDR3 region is CASGDTDRGHSYNSPLYF. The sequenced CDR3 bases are TGTGCCAGCGGTGACACGGACAGGGGGCATTCCTATAATTCGCCC.

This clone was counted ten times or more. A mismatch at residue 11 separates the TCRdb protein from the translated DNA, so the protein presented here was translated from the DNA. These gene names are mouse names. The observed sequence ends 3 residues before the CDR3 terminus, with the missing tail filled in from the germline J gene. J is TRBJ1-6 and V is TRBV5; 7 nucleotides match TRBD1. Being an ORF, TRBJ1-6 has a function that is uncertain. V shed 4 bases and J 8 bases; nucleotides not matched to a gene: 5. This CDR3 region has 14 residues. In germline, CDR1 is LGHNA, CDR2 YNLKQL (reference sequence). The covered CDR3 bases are TGTGCCAGCAGCCGGGACAGAGGGGATTCGCCC. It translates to CASSRDRGDSP. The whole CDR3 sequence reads CASSRDRGDSPLYF.

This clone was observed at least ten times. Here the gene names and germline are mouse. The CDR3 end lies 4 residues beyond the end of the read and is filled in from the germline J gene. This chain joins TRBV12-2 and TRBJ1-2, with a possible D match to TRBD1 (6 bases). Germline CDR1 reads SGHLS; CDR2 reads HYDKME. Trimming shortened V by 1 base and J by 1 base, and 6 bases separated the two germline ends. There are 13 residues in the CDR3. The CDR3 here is CASSLQGNSDYTF. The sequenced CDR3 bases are TGTGCCAGCTCTCTACAGGGAAACTCC.

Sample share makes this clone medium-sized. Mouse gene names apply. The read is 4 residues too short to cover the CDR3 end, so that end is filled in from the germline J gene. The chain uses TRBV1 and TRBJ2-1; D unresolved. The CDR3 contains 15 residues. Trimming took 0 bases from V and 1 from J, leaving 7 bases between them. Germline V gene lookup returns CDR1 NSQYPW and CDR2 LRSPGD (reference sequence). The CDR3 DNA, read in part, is TGCACCTGCAGTGCAGAGAATGGGAACTATGCT. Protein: CTCSAENGNYA. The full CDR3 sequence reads CTCSAENGNYAEQFF.

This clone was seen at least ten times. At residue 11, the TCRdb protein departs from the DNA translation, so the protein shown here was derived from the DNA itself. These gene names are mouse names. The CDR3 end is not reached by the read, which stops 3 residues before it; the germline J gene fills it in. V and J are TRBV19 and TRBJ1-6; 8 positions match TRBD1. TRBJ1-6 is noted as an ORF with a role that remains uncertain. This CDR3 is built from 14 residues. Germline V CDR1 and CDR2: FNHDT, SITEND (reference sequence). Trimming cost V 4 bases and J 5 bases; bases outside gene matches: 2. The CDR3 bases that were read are TGTGCCAGCAGTTGGACAGGGAATAATTCGCCC. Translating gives CASSWTGNNSP. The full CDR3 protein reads CASSWTGNNSPLYF.

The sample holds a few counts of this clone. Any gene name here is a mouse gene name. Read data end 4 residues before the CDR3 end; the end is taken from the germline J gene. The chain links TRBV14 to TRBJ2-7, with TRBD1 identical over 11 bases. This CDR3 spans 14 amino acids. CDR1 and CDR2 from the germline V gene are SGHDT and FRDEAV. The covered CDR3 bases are TGTGCCAGCAGTTTCGGGACAGGGGGATAT. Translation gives CASSFGTGGY. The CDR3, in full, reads CASSFGTGGYEQYF. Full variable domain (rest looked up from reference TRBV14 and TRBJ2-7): EAGVTQSPRYAVLQEGQAVSFWCDPISGHDTLYWYQQPRDQGPQLLVYFRDEAVIDNSQLPSDRFSAVRPKGTNSTLKIQSAKQGDTATYLCASSFGTGGYEQYFGPGTRLTVL.

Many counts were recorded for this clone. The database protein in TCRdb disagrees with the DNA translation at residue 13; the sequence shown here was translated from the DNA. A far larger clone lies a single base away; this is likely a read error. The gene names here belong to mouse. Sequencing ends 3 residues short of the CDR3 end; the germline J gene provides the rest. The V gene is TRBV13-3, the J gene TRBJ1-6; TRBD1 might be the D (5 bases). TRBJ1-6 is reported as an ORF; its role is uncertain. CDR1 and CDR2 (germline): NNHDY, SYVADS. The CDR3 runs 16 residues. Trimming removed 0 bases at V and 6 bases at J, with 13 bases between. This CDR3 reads CASSDEMTASNSPLYF. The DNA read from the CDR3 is TGTGCCAGCAGTGATGAGATGACAGCTTCTAATTCGCCC.

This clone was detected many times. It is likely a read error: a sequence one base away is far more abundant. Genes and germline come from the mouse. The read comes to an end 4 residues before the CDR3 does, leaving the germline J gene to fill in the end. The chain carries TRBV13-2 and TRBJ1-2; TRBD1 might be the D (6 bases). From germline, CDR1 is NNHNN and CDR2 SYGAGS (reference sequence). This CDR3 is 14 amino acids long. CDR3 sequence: CASSEGLGGRDYTF. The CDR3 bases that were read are TGTGCCAGCAGTGAGGGACTGGGGGGGCGC.

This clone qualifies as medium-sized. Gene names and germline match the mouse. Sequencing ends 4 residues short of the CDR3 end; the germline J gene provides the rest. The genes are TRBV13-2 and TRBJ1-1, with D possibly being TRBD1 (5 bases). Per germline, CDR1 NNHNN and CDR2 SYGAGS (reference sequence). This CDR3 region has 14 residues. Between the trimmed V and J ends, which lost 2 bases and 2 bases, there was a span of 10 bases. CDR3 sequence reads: CASGEETANTEVFF. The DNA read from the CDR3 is TGTGCCAGCGGTGAAGAGACAGCCAACACA.